This record looks at one T cell receptor (beta chain) sequence and its context. Its specificity is unknown. Data came from immunoSEQ multiplex PCR; TCRdb stores just in-frame clones and leaves some out. Of about 85,000 clones listed, 85% to 95% are singletons. The V gene lost 0 bases and the J gene lost 3 bases, with 7 bases spanning the gap. From germline, CDR1 is SGHRS and CDR2 YFSETQ. The CDR3 is made up of 13 amino acids. The data belong to a study of graft-versus-host responses after intestinal transplantation. Study in general: Recipients uniformly received anti-thymocyte globulin induction, followed by tacrolimus and steroids for 3 to 4 years. Study results and caveats: Researchers found peak circulating GvH clone levels linked to early post-transplant HvG declines. Present in recipient marrow, GvH clones included some that appeared first in ileum or blood.

The source material was unstimulated CD8+ T cells sorted from spleen or lymph node cells, sampled before transplant. This chain uses TRBV5-1 with TRBJ2-7; tentatively, D is TRBD1 or TRBD2 (5 bases each). The clonotype was recovered from a human donor who was the organ donor for an intestinal transplant. CDR3 region: CASSLVGVYEQYF. CDR3 nucleotides: TGCGCCAGCAGCTTGGTGGGGGTCTACGAGCAGTACTTC.